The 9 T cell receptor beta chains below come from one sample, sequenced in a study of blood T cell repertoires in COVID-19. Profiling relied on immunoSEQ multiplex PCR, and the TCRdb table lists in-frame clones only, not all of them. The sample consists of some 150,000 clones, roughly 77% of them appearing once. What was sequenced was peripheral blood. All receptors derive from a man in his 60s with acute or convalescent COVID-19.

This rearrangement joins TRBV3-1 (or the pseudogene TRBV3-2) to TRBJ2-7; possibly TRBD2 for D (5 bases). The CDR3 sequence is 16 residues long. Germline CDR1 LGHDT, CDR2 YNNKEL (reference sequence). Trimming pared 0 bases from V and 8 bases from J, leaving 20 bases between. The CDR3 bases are TGTGCCAGCAGCCAAGATCGGAACAATGACTTCGGGAAGCAGTACTTC. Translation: CASSQDRNNDFGKQYF.

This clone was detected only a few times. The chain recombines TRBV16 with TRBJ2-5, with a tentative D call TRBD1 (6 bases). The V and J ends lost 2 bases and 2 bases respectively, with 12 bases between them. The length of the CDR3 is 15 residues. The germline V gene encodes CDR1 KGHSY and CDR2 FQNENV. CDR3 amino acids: CASSQRTVAQETQYF. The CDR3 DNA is TGTGCCAGCAGCCAACGGACAGTAGCACAAGAGACCCAGTACTTC. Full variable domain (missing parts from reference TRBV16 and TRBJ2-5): GEEVAQTPKHLVRGEGQKAKLYCAPIKGHSYVFWYQQVLKNEFKFLISFQNENVFDETGMPKERFSAKCLPNSPCSLEIQATKLEDSAVYFCASSQRTVAQETQYFGPGTRLLVL.

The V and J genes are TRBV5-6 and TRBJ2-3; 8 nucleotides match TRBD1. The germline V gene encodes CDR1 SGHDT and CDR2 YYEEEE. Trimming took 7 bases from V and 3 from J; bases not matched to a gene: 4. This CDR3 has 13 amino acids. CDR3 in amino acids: CASLDRETDTQYF. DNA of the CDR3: TGTGCCAGCCTGGACAGGGAGACAGATACGCAGTATTTT.

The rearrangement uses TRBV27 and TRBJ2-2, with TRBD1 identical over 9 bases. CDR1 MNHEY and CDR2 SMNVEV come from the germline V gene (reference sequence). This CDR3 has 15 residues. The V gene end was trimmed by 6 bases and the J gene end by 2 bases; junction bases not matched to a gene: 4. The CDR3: CASSWGQGNTGELFF. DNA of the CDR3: TGTGCCAGCAGCTGGGGACAGGGTAACACCGGGGAGCTGTTTTTT.

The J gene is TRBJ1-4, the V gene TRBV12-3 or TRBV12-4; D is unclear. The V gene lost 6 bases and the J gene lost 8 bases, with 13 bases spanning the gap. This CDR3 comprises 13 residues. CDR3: CASSEYRGEKLFF. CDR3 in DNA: TGTGCCAGCAGCGAGTACAGAGGGGAAAAACTGTTTTTT.

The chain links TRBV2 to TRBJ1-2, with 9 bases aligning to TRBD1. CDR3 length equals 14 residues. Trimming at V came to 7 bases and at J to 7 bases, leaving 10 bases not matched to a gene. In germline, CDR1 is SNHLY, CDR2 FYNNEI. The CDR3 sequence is CASKSRQGDSGYTF. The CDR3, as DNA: TGTGCCAGCAAGAGTAGACAGGGGGACTCTGGCTACACCTTC.

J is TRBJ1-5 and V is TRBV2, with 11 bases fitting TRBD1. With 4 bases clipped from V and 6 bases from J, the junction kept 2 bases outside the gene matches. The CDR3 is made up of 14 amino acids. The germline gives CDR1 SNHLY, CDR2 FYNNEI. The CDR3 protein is CASSGTGGTQPQHF. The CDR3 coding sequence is TGTGCCAGCAGTGGGACAGGGGGCACTCAGCCCCAGCATTTT.

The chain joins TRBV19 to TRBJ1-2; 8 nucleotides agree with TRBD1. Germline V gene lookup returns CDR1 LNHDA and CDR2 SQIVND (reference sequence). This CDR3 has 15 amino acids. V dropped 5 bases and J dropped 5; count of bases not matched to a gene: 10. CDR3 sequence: CASSDAGTGLYGYTF. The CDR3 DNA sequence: TGTGCCAGTAGTGATGCCGGGACAGGCCTTTATGGCTACACCTTC.

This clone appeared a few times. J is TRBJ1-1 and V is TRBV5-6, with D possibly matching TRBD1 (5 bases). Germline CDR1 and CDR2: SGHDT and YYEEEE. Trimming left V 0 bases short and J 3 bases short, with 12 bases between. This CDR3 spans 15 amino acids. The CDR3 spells CASSLAGRDHTEAFF. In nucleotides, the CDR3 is TGTGCCAGCAGCTTGGCGGGCAGGGATCACACTGAAGCTTTCTTT.